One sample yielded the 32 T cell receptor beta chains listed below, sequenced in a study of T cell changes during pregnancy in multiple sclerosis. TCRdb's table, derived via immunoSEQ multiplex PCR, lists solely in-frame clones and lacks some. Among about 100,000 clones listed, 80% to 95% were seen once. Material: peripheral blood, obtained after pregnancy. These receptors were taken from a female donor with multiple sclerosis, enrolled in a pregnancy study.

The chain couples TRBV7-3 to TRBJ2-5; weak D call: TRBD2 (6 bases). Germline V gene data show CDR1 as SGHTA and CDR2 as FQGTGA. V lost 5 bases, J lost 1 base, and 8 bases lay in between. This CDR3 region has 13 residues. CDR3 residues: CASSRGSQETQYF. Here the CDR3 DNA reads TGTGCCAGCAGCCGGGGGAGCCAAGAGACCCAGTACTTC.

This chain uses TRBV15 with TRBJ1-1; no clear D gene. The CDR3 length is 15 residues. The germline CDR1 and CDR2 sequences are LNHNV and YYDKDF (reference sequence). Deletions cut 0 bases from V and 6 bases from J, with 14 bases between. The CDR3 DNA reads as TGTGCCACCAGCAGAGAAGGGTTGAGGGTTCCTGAAGCTTTCTTT. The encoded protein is CATSREGLRVPEAFF.

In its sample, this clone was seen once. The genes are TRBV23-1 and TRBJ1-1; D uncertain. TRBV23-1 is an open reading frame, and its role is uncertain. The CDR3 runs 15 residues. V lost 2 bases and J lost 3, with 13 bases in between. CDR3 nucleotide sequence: TGCGCCAGCAGTCAACCCCACCCGGAGGACACTGAAGCTTTCTTT. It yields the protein CASSQPHPEDTEAFF.

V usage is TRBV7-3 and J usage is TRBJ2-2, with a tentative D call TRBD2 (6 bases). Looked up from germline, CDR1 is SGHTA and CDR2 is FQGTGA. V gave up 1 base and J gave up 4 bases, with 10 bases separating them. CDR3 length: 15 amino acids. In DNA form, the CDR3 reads TGTGCCAGCAGCTTAAGCGGGGTCCTCACCGGGGAGCTGTTTTTT. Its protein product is CASSLSGVLTGELFF.

CDR3 region: CASSFTGSLYF. CDR3 nucleotides: TGCGCCAGCAGCTTCACAGGGTCGCTGTACTTC. This chain links TRBV5-1 with TRBJ2-7; D may be TRBD1 (6 bases). Germline V lookup: CDR1 SGHRS, CDR2 YFSETQ. V dropped 2 bases and J dropped 12 bases, with 12 bases sitting between them. This CDR3 is built from 11 residues.

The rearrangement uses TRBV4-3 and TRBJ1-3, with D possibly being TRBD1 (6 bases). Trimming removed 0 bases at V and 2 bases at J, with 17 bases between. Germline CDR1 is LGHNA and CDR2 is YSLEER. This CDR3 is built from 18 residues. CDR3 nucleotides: TGCGCCAGCAGCCAAGATCACCCCACAGGGCGGACTGGAAACACCATATATTTT. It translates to CASSQDHPTGRTGNTIYF.

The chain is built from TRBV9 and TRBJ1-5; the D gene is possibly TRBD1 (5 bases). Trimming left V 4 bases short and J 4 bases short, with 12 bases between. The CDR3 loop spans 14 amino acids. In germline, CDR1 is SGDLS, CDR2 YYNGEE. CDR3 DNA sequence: TGTGCCAGCAGCCGGGGGGGGACTAATCAGCCCCAGCATTTT. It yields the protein CASSRGGTNQPQHF.

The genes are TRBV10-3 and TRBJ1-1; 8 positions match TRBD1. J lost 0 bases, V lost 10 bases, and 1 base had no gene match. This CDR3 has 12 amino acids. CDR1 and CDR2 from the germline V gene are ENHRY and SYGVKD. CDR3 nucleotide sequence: TGTGCCACGGGACAGGTGAACACTGAAGCTTTCTTT. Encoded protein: CATGQVNTEAFF.

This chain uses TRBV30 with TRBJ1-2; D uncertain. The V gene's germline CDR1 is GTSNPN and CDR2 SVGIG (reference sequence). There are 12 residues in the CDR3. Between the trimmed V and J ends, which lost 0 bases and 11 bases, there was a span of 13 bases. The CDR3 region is CAWSVAFGDYTF. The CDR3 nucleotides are TGTGCCTGGAGTGTAGCGTTTGGAGATTACACCTTC.

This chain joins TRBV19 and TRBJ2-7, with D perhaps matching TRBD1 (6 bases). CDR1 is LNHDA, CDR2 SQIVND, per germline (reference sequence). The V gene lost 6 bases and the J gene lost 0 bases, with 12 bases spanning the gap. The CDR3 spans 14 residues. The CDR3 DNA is TGTGCCAGTAGCACAGGGATCCTCTCCTACGAGCAGTACTTC. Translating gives CASSTGILSYEQYF. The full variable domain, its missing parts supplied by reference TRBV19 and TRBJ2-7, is DGGITQSPKYLFRKEGQNVTLSCEQNLNHDAMYWYRQDPGQGLRLIYYSQIVNDFQKGDIAEGYSVSREKKESFPLTVTSAQKNPTAFYLCASSTGILSYEQYFGPGTRLTVT.

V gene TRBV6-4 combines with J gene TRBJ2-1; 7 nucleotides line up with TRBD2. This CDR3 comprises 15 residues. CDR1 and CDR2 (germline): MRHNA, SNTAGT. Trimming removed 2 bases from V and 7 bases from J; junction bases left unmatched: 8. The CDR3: CASSDTSGTGNEQFF. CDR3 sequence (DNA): TGTGCCAGCAGTGACACCAGCGGGACCGGAAATGAGCAGTTCTTC.

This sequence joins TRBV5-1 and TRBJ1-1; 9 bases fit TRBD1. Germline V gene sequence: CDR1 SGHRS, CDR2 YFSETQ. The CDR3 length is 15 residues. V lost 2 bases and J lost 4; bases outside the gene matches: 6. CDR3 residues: CASSLQGAQSTEAFF. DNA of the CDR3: TGCGCCAGCAGCTTACAGGGGGCTCAAAGCACTGAAGCTTTCTTT.

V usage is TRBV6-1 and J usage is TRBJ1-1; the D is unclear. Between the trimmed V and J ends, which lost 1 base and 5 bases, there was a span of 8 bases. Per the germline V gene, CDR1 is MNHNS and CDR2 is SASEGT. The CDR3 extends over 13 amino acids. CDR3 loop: CASSEGERTEAFF. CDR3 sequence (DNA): TGTGCCAGCAGTGAAGGAGAACGGACTGAAGCTTTCTTT.

The CDR3 here is CASSESAGKEKLFF. CDR3 sequence (DNA): TGTGCCAGCAGTGAATCCGCAGGGAAGGAAAAACTGTTTTTT. The chain has TRBV25-1 and TRBJ1-4; possible D gene TRBD1, 5 bases. The length of the CDR3 is 14 residues. CDR1 is MGHDK and CDR2 is SYGVNS in the germline V gene. V was clipped by 1 base and J by 8 bases, with 11 bases between them.

CDR3 bases: TGTGCCAGCACCAAAACAGGGATAGAGACCCAGTACTTC. Translated: CASTKTGIETQYF. This sequence joins TRBV11-2 and TRBJ2-5, with a possible D match to TRBD1 (6 bases). The germline V gene has CDR1 SGHAT and CDR2 FQNNGV. The CDR3 is 13 residues long. Trimming left V 7 bases short and J 4 bases short, with 13 bases between. Based on the CDR3 plus reference TRBV11-2 and TRBJ2-5, the full variable domain is EAGVAQSPRYKIIEKRQSVAFWCNPISGHATLYWYQQILGQGPKLLIQFQNNGVVDDSQLPKDRFSAERLKGVDSTLKIQPAKLEDSAVYLCASTKTGIETQYFGPGTRLLVL.

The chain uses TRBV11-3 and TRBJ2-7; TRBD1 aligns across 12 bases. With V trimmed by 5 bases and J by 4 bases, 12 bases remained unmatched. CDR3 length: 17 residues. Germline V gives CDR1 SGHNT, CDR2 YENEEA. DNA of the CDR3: TGTGCCAGCAGCGCCCCGGGACAGGGGGCTGAAAGGTACGAGCAGTACTTC. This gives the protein CASSAPGQGAERYEQYF.

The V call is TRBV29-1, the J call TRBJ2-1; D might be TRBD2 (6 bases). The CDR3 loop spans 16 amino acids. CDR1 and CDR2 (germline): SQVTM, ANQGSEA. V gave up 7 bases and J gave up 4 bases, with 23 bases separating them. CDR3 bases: TGCAGCGCCACGTCCCTGGCTAGCGCGCAATACAATGAGCAGTTCTTC. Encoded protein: CSATSLASAQYNEQFF.

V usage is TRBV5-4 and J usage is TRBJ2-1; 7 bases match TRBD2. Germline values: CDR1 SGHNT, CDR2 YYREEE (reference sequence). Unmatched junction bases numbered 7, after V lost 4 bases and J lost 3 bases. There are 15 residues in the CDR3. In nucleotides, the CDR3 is TGTGCCAGCAGCCTTCCGGGACTAATCTACAATGAGCAGTTCTTC. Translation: CASSLPGLIYNEQFF. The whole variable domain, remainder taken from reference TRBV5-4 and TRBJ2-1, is ETGVTQSPTHLIKTRGQQVTLRCSSQSGHNTVSWYQQALGQGPQFIFQYYREEENGRGNFPPRFSGLQFPNYSSELNVNALELDDSALYLCASSLPGLIYNEQFFGPGTRLTVL.

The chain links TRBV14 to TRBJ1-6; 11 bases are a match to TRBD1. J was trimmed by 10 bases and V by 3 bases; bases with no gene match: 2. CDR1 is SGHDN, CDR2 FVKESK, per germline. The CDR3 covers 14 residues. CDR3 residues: CASSQGQGGSPLHF. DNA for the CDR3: TGTGCCAGCAGCCAGGGACAGGGGGGGTCACCCCTCCACTTT.

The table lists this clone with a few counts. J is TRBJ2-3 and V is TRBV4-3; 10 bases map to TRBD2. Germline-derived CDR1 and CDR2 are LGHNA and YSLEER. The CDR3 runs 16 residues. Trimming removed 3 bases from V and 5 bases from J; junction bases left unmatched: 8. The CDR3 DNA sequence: TGCGCCAGCAGCCAGGAAGCGGGGGGGCCTCTAGATACGCAGTATTTT. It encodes CASSQEAGGPLDTQYF.

This CDR3 is CASSHTGIGQPQHF. For the CDR3, the DNA is TGTGCCAGCAGCCATACAGGGATAGGACAGCCCCAGCATTTT. This chain links TRBV7-2 with TRBJ1-5, with D perhaps matching TRBD1 (6 bases). Germline V CDR1 and CDR2: SGHTA, FQGNSA. This CDR3 contains 14 residues. Trimming pared 5 bases from V and 7 bases from J, leaving 15 bases between.

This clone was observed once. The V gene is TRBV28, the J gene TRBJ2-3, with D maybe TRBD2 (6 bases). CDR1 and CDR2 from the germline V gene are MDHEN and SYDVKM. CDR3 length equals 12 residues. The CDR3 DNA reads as TGTGGAAGTACTAGCTTCGCAGATACGCAGTATTTT. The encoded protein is CGSTSFADTQYF.

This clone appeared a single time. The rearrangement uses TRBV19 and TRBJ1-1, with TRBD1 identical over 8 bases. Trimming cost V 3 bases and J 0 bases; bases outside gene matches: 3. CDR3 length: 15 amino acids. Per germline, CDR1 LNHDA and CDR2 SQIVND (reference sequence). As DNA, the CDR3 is TGTGCCAGTAGTATCTCGACAGGGGTGAACACTGAAGCTTTCTTT. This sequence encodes CASSISTGVNTEAFF.

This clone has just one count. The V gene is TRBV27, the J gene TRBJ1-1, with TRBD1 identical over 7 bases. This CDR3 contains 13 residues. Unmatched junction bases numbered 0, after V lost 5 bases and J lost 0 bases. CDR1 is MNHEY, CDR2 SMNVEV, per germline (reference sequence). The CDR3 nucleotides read TGTGCCAGCAGTGGGACAGTGAACACTGAAGCTTTCTTT. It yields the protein CASSGTVNTEAFF.

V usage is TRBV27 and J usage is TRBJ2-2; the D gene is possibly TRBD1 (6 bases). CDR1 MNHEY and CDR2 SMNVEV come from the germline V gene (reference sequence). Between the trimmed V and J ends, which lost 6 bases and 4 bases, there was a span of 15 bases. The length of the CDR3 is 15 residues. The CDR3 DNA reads TGTGCCAGCAGCCCGGACAGAATACTCACCGGGGAGCTGTTTTTT. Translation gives CASSPDRILTGELFF.

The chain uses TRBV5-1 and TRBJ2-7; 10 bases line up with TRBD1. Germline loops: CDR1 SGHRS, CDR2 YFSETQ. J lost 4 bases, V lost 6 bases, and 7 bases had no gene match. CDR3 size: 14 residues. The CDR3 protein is CASKGTGVVYEQYF. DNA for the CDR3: TGCGCCAGCAAAGGGACAGGGGTCGTGTACGAGCAGTACTTC.

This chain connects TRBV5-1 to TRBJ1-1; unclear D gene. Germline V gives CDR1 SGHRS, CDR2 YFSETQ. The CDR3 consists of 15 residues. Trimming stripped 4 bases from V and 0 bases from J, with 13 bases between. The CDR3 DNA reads TGCGCCAGCAGCCCCGGGGAGGGCATGAACACTGAAGCTTTCTTT. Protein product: CASSPGEGMNTEAFF. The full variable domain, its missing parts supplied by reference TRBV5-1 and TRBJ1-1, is KAGVTQTPRYLIKTRGQQVTLSCSPISGHRSVSWYQQTPGQGLQFLFEYFSETQRNKGNFPGRFSGRQFSNSRSEMNVSTLELGDSALYLCASSPGEGMNTEAFFGQGTRLTVV.

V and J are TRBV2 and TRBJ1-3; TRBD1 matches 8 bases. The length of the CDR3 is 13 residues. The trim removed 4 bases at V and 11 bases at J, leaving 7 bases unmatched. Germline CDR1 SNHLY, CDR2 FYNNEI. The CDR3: CASSARTGSAIYF. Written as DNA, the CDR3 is TGTGCCAGCAGTGCCCGGACAGGGAGTGCCATATATTTT.

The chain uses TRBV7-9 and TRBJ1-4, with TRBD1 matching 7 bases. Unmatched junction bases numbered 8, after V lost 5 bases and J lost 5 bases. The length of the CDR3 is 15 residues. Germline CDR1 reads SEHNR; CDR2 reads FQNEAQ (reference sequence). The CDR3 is CASSRDRASNEKLFF. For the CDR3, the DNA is TGTGCCAGCAGCAGAGACAGGGCTTCAAATGAAAAACTGTTTTTT.

Here the CDR3 reads CASSLEGTGRGTEAFF. The CDR3 region has the DNA TGCGCCAGCAGCTTGGAGGGGACAGGGAGGGGCACTGAAGCTTTCTTT. V usage is TRBV5-1 and J usage is TRBJ1-1, with 9 positions matching TRBD1. This CDR3 is built from 16 residues. Germline CDR1 SGHRS, CDR2 YFSETQ. V trimming: 0 bases; J trimming: 4 bases; junction bases outside the gene matches: 7.

CDR3 nucleotides: TGTGCCAGCAGCCCCTCGACTTTAGCCAAAAACATTCAGTACTTC. It translates to CASSPSTLAKNIQYF. The gene calls are TRBV7-6 and TRBJ2-4; D is ambiguous. Germline V gene sequence: CDR1 SGHVS, CDR2 FNYEAQ. The CDR3 covers 15 residues. V lost 5 bases to trimming and J lost 0 bases, with 11 bases between them.

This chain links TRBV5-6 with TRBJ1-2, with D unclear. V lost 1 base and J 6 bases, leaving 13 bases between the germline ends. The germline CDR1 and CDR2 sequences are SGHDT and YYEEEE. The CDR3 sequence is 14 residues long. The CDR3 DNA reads TGTGCCAGCAGCTTGCCGACAAGGATCAATGGCTACACCTTC. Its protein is CASSLPTRINGYTF.